This T cell receptor beta chain was found in a study of shared clonotypes between healthy human individuals (dated by TCRdb to the early 2020s). The study in broad terms: The cohort included three men and a couple of women between 18 and 49 years of age. Blood TCR repertoires of 5 or 6 healthy adults were deeply sequenced to estimate repertoire size and the extent of clonotype sharing between individuals. To increase sequencing depth and limit assay-specific biases, different laboratories used diverse techniques to prepare libraries and sequence TCR repertoires. Each donor's leukapheresis produced roughly between roughly 0.85 and 10 billion PBMCs. General findings and caveats noted by the study authors: Only blood was sampled, and tissue TCR repertoires likely differ from those in blood. The small number of donors limited the genetic and exposure-history diversity represented. Based on pairwise subsampling, the degree of clonotype sharing among donors was expected to be affected by sequencing depth.

V is trimmed back by 5 bases and J by 2 bases, and the junction contains 6 bases that no gene match accounts for. The CDR3 sequence holds 15 residues, the cysteine and phenylalanine included. Only CDR3 DNA is held: 45 bases, read in frame from base 1. The germline V gene gives CDR1 as SGHTA and CDR2 as FQGTGA. Using the deep immunoSEQ assay, TCR CDR3 regions were amplified from genomic DNA by multiplex PCR. Extracted genomic DNA from each cell subset was distributed evenly across all wells of several immunoSEQ 96-well plates, and each plate was treated as a replicate. Each replicate PCR for unsorted PBMC received around 330 ng genomic DNA, equal to tens of thousands of T cell genomes. Ten immunoSEQ deep assay plates were used to sequence the unsorted PBMC genomic DNA. Purified libraries were measured with a Qubit 3.0 fluorometer, size-checked on a Bioanalyzer 2100, and measured again with the KAPA Library Quantification kit. Each immunoSEQ 96-well plate was sequenced on its own single-read 150-cycle Illumina NextSeq 550 flow cell. Turning to the authors' computational methods: The immunoSEQ output contained only junctional sequences without quality scores, so filtering could not match that applied to full-length reads. Sequences were annotated with PyIR, a Python wrapper for IgBLAST v1.9, and V/J genes and CDR3 were assigned using IMGT germline references. Reads were filtered out if the reads had weak V/J assignments (E-value above 1e-6), no CDR3, stop codons, out-of-frame junctions, or ambiguous translated residues. A V3J clonotype was defined by an identical inferred V gene, J gene, and CDR3 amino acid sequence. Percentage overlap between repertoires was computed as shared unique clonotypes divided by the size of the smaller repertoire. Repertoire richness was assessed with RTK rarefaction, the Chao1 estimator, and Recon v2.1 estimates of unobserved clonotypes. The clones in this table, taken by TCRdb from immuneACCESS, are in-frame only. Not every clone is retained; where verified, under half of the shortfall comes from an unresolved V gene, and the cause of the rest is unknown. V and J calls and clone size are those listed in that table; D and trimming were worked out from the DNA. The sample includes approximately 480,000 clones, with about three quarters observed a single time. The ten largest clones add up to about an eighth of the sample.

Details on this clone: It has no known antigen specificity. No base qualities exist here, and no much larger clone lies one base off it.

Healthy HIV-negative adults with no recently reported acute infections or vaccinations were included as donors. Every donor was a Caucasian adult living in Nashville, Tennessee, USA. For unsorted samples, 80 million to 100 million PBMCs were counted, and genomic DNA was extracted using the QIAamp DNA Blood Mini kit. Blood was collected by leukapheresis, and PBMCs were isolated by Ficoll-Histopaque density gradient centrifugation and then cryopreserved in liquid nitrogen vapor phase. The chain employs TRBV7-3 and TRBJ2-3; TRBD1 matches 8 bases in the middle. This receptor was identified in a woman aged 40-49 years in good health. Some clones in this sample may be carry-over from other donors' samples. Sequencing was done on a sample of PBMCs. The DNA sequence is as follows: TGTGCCAGCAGCCCGGGACAGGTGTCCACAGATACGCAGTATTTT. The translation is CASSPGQVSTDTQYF.